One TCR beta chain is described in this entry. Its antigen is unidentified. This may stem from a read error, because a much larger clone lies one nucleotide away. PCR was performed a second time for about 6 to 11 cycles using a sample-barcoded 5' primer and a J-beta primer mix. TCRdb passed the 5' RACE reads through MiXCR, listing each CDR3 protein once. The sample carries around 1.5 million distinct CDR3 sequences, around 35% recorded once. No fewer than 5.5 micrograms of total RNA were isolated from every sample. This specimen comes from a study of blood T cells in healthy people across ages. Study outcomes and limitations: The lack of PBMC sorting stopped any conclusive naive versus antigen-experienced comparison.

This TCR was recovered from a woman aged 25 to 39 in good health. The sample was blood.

This chain's CDR3 is CSARGQVGPLETQYF. CDR3 coding DNA: TGCAGTGCTAGAGGTCAGGTGGGACCACTTGAGACCCAGTACTTC. The chain recombines TRBV20-1 with TRBJ2-5; D tentatively reads TRBD1 or TRBD2 (5 bases each). Per the germline V gene, CDR1 is DFQATT and CDR2 is SNEGSKA (reference sequence). V lost 1 base to trimming and J lost 5 bases, with 17 bases between them. This CDR3 region has 15 residues.